This T cell receptor beta chain stems from a study of technical replicates of blood from several donors. Using immunoSEQ multiplex PCR, the repertoire was profiled, and TCRdb retains in-frame clones only, with some absent. The table shows around 93,000 clones, with about 95% occurring only once. CDR1 and CDR2 (germline): PRHDT, FYEKMQ (reference sequence). V shed 1 base, J shed 6 bases, and the junction held 10 bases outside the gene matches. The CDR3 is 17 residues long. Sequencing was carried out using T cells isolated from PBMCs. The origin of this receptor is a human donor in good health. The chain is built from TRBV13 and TRBJ2-1, with 9 bases aligning to TRBD2. This CDR3 is CASSLAVSGSTSNEQFF. CDR3 DNA sequence: TGTGCCAGCAGCTTAGCTGTTAGCGGGAGCACTAGCAATGAGCAGTTCTTC.